Listed below are T cell receptor beta chains from one sample, sequenced in a study of Ad26.COV2.S vaccination and SARS-CoV-2 variants. Profiled with immunoSEQ multiplex PCR; TCRdb holds only in-frame clones, not every one. Of under 500,000 clones listed, 92% are singletons. Sample: peripheral blood, taken in a trial of Ad26.COV2.S vaccine versus placebo. These TCRs come from a person between 18 and 65 years old who received the Ad26.COV2.S COVID-19 vaccine or a placebo. The CDR3 runs from the conserved cysteine through the conserved F or W. The D gene is left open where the match is weak. Only some rows state a clone size, as once, few, many or a class for expanded clones.

d_call j_call clone_size v_call cdr3_aa cdr3_nt
TRBD2 TRBJ2-1 NA TRBV5-4 CASSWGLAGGVDEQFF TGTGCCAGCAGCTGGGGACTAGCGGGGGGGGTAGATGAGCAGTTCTTC
TRBD1 TRBJ2-5 once TRBV12-3/TRBV12-4 CASRGQIQETQYF TGTGCCAGCAGGGGACAGATACAAGAGACCCAGTACTTC
NA TRBJ2-7 NA TRBV28 CASSTGTFTNEQYF TGTGCCAGCAGCACCGGGACATTCACCAACGAGCAGTACTTC
NA TRBJ2-1 once TRBV11-3 CASSLDPRNEQFF TGTGCCAGCAGCTTAGATCCTCGCAATGAGCAGTTCTTC
NA TRBJ1-1 once TRBV11-2 CASSLLNTEAFF TGTGCCAGCAGCCTCCTGAACACTGAAGCTTTCTTT
NA TRBJ1-1 NA TRBV6-2/TRBV6-3 CASSYSRVGSTEAFF TGTGCCAGCAGTTACTCGAGGGTTGGGAGCACTGAAGCTTTCTTT
NA TRBJ2-1 once TRBV20-1 CSASYVDEQFF TGCAGTGCTAGTTACGTCGATGAGCAGTTCTTC
NA TRBJ1-6 NA TRBV7-2 CASTPGGSLHF TGTGCCAGCACCCCCGGGGGATCCCTCCACTTT
NA TRBJ2-5 NA TRBV24-1 CATSDLQRGQYF TGTGCCACCAGTGATTTGCAAAGGGGCCAGTACTTC
TRBD1 TRBJ1-2 NA TRBV28 CASSSRVAATGGGNGYTF TGTGCCAGCAGTTCCCGAGTGGCTGCGACAGGGGGCGGGAATGGCTACACCTTC
TRBD1 TRBJ1-2 NA TRBV3-1/TRBV3-2 CASSLGLGTGSYTF TGTGCCAGCAGCCTAGGTCTAGGGACAGGGTCCTACACCTTC
TRBD2 TRBJ2-1 NA TRBV29-1 CSVGNPTGLAGGSSYNEQFF TGCAGCGTTGGGAACCCGACGGGACTAGCGGGGGGAAGCTCCTACAATGAGCAGTTCTTC